This TCR beta chain was sequenced for a study of blood T cell repertoires in COVID-19. Background on the study: Some COVID-19 samples were acute and others convalescent; all came from the United States, Italy and Spain. Sources were T cells, B-cell-depleted T cells, or PBMCs; the material itself was cDNA or gDNA.

Per the original data handling: Amplification of reference gene primers provided the estimated nucleated cell counts. Libraries were prepared by immunoSEQ multiplex PCR; TCRdb keeps only in-frame clonotypes and omits some of them. The V and J calls and clone size come from that table; D and trimming were worked out from the DNA. The sample lists fewer than 250,000 clones, 92% occurring once. This CDR3 spans 16 amino acids. V was clipped by 3 bases and J by 4 bases, with 18 bases between them. CDR1 LNHDA and CDR2 SQIVND come from the germline V gene (reference sequence). The sequenced material came from peripheral blood. The chain couples TRBV19 to TRBJ2-5; D might be TRBD2 (6 bases). The clonotype comes from a man aged 25-45 years with acute or convalescent COVID-19. The DNA of the CDR3 is TGTGCCAGTAGTATTAGGAGGGCCCTGAGCGGAGAGACCCAGTACTTC. Translation: CASSIRRALSGETQYF.